These T cell receptor beta chains were read from a single sample in a study of shared clonotypes between healthy human individuals. The table came from immunoSEQ multiplex PCR; TCRdb's copy has only in-frame clones and leaves some out. This sample carries fewer than 600,000 clones, 75% to 85% of them seen once, and the ten largest clones take 10% to 15%. Source material: PBMCs. Receptors originate from a woman aged 40 to 49 in good health. Some clones in this sample may be carry-over from other donors' samples. The CDR3 runs from the conserved cysteine through the conserved F or W. A D gene is named only where the DNA matches it firmly. Clone sizes are given selectively: once, few, many, or a class where the clone is expanded.

abundance,d_gene,v_gene,j_gene,CDR3aa,CDR3nt
-,TRBD2,TRBV5-1,TRBJ2-7,CASSWTSGSSYEQYF,TGCGCCAGCAGCTGGACTAGCGGGAGCTCCTACGAGCAGTACTTC
-,TRBD1,TRBV5-1,TRBJ2-1,CASSLVPQGADEQFF,TGCGCCAGCAGCTTGGTGCCACAGGGGGCGGATGAGCAGTTCTTC
-,TRBD2,TRBV5-6,TRBJ2-7,CASSLYAGGREQYF,TGTGCCAGCAGCTTGTACGCGGGAGGCAGAGAGCAGTACTTC
once,-,TRBV11-2,TRBJ1-4,CASSLDRRPYRGEKLFF,TGTGCCAGCAGCTTAGATCGCCGGCCCTACAGAGGCGAAAAACTGTTTTTT
-,TRBD1,TRBV5-1,TRBJ2-1,CASNGRDRGNNEQFF,TGCGCCAGCAACGGCCGGGACAGGGGTAACAATGAGCAGTTCTTC
few,-,TRBV28,TRBJ1-2,CASSNPYYGYTF,TGTGCCAGCAGTAACCCCTACTATGGCTACACCTTC
few,-,TRBV28,TRBJ2-1,CASSLTGPMVNEQFF,TGTGCCAGCAGTTTAACGGGACCTATGGTAAATGAGCAGTTCTTC
-,-,TRBV19,TRBJ2-3,CASSIRGGTDTQYF,TGTGCCAGTAGTATAAGGGGTGGCACAGATACGCAGTATTTT
-,TRBD1,TRBV5-1,TRBJ2-7,CASSLGDRVYEQYF,TGCGCCAGCAGCTTGGGGGACAGGGTCTACGAGCAGTACTTC
-,-,TRBV7-9,TRBJ2-6,CASSSFRTSGANVLTF,TGTGCCAGCAGCTCGTTCCGTACCTCTGGGGCCAACGTCCTGACTTTC
few,-,TRBV5-4,TRBJ2-1,CASSLSGGSASVEQFF,TGTGCCAGCAGTTTATCAGGTGGTAGCGCGTCTGTTGAGCAGTTCTTC